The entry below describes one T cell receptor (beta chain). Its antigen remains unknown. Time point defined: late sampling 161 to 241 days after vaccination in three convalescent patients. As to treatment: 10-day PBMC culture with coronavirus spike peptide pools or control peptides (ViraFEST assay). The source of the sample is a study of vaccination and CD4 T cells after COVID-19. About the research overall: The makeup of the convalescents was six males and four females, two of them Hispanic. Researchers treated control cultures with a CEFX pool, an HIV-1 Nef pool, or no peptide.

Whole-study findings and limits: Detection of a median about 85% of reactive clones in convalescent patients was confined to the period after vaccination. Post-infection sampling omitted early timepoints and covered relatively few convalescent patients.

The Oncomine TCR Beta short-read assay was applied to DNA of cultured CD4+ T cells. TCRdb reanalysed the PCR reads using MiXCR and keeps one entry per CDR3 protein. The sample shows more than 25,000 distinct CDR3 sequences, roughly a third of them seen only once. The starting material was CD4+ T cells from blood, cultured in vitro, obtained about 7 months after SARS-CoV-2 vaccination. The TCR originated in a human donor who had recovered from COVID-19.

This chain's CDR3 is CASSPGLAGEFEQFF. The CDR3 region has the DNA TGTGCCAGCAGCCCCGGACTAGCGGGAGAGTTTGAGCAGTTCTTC. The rearrangement joins TRBV7-3 to TRBJ2-1; 13 bases map to TRBD2. The germline V gene encodes CDR1 SGHTA and CDR2 FQGTGA. This CDR3 has 15 residues. V shed 5 bases and J 9 bases; nucleotides not matched to a gene: 7.